This TCR beta chain derives from a study of blood T cell repertoires in COVID-19 (dated by TCRdb to 2018 to 2020). Turning to the overall study: The collaborator samples originated in the United States, Italy and Spain and spanned the acute and convalescent phases of COVID-19. The prospective study material was composed of cDNA or gDNA derived from T cells, B-cell-depleted T cells, or PBMCs. Deeply sampled blood TCRbeta repertoires from subjects exposed to, actively infected with, or recovered from COVID-19 were included in the dataset. The repertoires were made available in a free public database intended to serve as a resource for research on the immune response to SARS-CoV-2. The samples were drawn from two sources: the first 160 participants of the ongoing ImmuneRACE study, and some 1,300 subjects contributed by 6 global collaborators. The sample metadata nearly always contained a de-identified subject ID, COVID-19 status, age in years and sex. Where HLA class I and class II types were available, the types were taken from metadata supplied by the sample provider, not from assay-based typing.

The immunoSEQ Assay, a bias-controlled multiplex PCR, was used to amplify TCRbeta CDR3 regions from genomic DNA. Processing in the source paper ran as follows. The number of nucleated cells in each sample was estimated from the amplification of reference gene primers within the assay. To quantify the absolute abundance of each unique TCRbeta CDR3 rearrangement, sequence reads were collapsed and filtered. For each sample, productive Simpson clonality was calculated as the square root of Simpson's diversity index across productive rearrangements. The source is immuneACCESS, and TCRdb retained only in-frame sequences with V and J called. Part of the clones is not carried over; for the studies checked, unresolved V genes explain less than half of this, and the remainder is unexplained. Clone size and the V and J calls come from that table; the DNA yielded D and trimming. For this sample there are over 100,000 clones; roughly 92% appear just once. The ten largest clones represent 1.9% of the sample.

One collaborating source in Seattle enrolled patients during active infection and followed them longitudinally through the course of disease. The collaborating institutions used their own protocols to collect whole blood in K2EDTA tubes. For TCRbeta analysis, collaborator samples were shipped as frozen whole blood, as isolated PBMCs, or as DNA extracted from either sample type. A remark on this clone: It lacks a known antigen. The input lacks base qualities; no much larger clone sits a single base away.

Findings and caveats that apply to the study as a whole: How much clinical and demographic metadata was included differed by source and by participant, and the metadata was provided uncurated.

The CDR3 goes from the cysteine to the phenylalanine over 13 residues. Just CDR3 DNA is preserved here, 39 bases in frame from base 1. The junction shows trimming of 2 bases on V and 7 bases on J, and the gene matches do not reach 3 bases of it. Reading the germline V gene (reference sequence) gives CDR1 GTSNPN and CDR2 SVGIG. The TCR comes from a woman aged 45-65 years with COVID-19, enrolled during active disease. The sequenced sample consisted of peripheral blood. The chain is assembled from TRBV30 and TRBJ2-1; 9 of the junction bases match TRBD1. The base sequence is TGTGCCTGGAGTTCCGGGACAGGGAATGAGCAGTTCTTC. This yields the protein CAWSSGTGNEQFF.